This T cell receptor beta chain was documented in a study of T cell responses to AZD1222 COVID-19 vaccine. Study-level points and caveats: Clonal diversity was possibly underestimated, and the donors were mostly white British, with more females. There were vaccine-associated CD4 TCRs across spike, dominant at 160-218 and 743-854.

In the case of this clone: Its antigen is not identified.

Sequencing used immunoSEQ multiplex PCR; TCRdb keeps in-frame clones, though not all of them. The sample lists approximately 90,000 clones; 85% to 90% were seen once. This clonotype was sampled from an adult in good health. The material sequenced was peripheral blood, taken on day 0 of AZD1222 vaccination.

The CDR3, as DNA: TGTGCCAGCGGCGGGGCCGGCCAAGAGACCCAGTACTTC. It codes for CASGGAGQETQYF. The V call is TRBV7-8, the J call TRBJ2-5; tentative D call: TRBD2 (6 bases). The CDR3 runs to 13 residues. Per germline, CDR1 SGHVS and CDR2 FQNEAQ. Between the trimmed V and J ends, which lost 8 bases and 1 base, there was a span of 11 bases.